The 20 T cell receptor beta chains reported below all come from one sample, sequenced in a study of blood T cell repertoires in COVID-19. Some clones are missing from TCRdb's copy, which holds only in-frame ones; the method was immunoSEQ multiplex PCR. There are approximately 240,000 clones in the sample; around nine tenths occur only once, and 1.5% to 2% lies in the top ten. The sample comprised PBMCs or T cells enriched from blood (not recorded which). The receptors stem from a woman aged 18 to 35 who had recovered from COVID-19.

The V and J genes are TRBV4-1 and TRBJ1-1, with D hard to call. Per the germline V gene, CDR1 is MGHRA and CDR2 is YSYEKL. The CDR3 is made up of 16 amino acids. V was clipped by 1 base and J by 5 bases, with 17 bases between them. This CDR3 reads CASSQGIGPRRTEAFF. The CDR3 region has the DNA TGCGCCAGCAGCCAAGGTATAGGGCCGCGGAGGACTGAAGCTTTCTTT.

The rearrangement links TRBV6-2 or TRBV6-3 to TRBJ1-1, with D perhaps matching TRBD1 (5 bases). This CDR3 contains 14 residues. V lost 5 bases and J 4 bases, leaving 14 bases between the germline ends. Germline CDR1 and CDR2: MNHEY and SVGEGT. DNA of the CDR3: TGTGCCAGCAGTAGGGACGGGGGTATCACTGAAGCTTTCTTT. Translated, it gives CASSRDGGITEAFF.

The CDR3 sequence: CASSLSRFNEKLFF. The CDR3 nucleotides read TGTGCCAGCAGTTTATCCAGATTTAATGAAAAACTGTTTTTT. The rearrangement links TRBV27 to TRBJ1-4; D is undetermined. With 0 bases removed from V and 4 bases from J, the gap between germline ends came to 6 bases. The germline V gene has CDR1 MNHEY and CDR2 SMNVEV (reference sequence). This CDR3 comprises 14 residues. The full variable domain, with the rest looked up from reference TRBV27 and TRBJ1-4, is EAQVTQNPRYLITVTGKKLTVTCSQNMNHEYMSWYRQDPGLGLRQIYYSMNVEVTDKGDVPEGYKVSRKEKRNFPLILESPSPNQTSLYFCASSLSRFNEKLFFGSGTQLSVL.

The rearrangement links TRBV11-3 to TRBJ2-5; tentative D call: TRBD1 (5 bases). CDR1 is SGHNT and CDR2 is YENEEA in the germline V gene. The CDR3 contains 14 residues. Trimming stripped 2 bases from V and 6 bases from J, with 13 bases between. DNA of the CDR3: TGTGCCAGCAGCTTAAGTAGGGGCTCTCAGACCCAGTACTTC. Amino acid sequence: CASSLSRGSQTQYF.

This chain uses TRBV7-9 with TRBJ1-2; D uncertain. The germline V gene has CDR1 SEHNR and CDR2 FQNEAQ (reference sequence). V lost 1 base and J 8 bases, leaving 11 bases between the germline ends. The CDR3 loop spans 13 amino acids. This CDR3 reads CASSLGATQGYTF. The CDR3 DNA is TGTGCCAGCAGCTTAGGCGCAACACAGGGCTACACCTTC.

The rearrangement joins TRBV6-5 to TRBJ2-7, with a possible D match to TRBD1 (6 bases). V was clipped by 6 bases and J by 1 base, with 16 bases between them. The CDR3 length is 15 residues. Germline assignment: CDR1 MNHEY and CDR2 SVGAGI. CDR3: CASSPTVGQSYEQYF. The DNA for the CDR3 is TGTGCCAGCAGCCCCACCGTCGGACAGTCCTACGAGCAGTACTTC.

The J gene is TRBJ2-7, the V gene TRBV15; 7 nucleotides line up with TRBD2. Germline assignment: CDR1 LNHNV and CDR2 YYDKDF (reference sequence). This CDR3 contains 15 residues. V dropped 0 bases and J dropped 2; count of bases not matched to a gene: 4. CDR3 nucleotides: TGTGCCACCAGCAGAGATCCGGGGGGTGCCTACGAGCAGTACTTC. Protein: CATSRDPGGAYEQYF.

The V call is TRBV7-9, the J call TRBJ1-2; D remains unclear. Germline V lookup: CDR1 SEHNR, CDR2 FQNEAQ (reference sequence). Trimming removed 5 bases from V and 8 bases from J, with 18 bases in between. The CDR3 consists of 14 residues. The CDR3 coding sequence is TGTGCCAGCAGCCTGACTCCCGCTGGGTACGGCTACACCTTC. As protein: CASSLTPAGYGYTF.

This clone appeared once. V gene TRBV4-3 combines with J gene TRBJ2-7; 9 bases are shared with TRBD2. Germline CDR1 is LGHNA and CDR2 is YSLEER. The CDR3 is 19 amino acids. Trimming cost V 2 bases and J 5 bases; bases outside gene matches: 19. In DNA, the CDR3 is TGCGCCAGCAGCCAATTCCCGTCCGCGGGGGGGGGCTCTTTGGACGAGCAGTACTTC. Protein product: CASSQFPSAGGGSLDEQYF.

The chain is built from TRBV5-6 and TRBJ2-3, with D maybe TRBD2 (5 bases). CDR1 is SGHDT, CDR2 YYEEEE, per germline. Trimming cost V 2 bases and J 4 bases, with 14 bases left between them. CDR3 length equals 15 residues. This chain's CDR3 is CASSLRRTWSDTQYF. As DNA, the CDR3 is TGTGCCAGCAGCTTACGGAGGACTTGGTCAGATACGCAGTATTTT.

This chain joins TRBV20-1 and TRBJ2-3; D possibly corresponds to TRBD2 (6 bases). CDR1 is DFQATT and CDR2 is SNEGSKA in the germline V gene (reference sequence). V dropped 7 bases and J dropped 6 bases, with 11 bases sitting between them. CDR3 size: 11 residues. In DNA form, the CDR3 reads TGCAGTGTTAACCGGGAGGATACGCAGTATTTT. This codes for CSVNREDTQYF.

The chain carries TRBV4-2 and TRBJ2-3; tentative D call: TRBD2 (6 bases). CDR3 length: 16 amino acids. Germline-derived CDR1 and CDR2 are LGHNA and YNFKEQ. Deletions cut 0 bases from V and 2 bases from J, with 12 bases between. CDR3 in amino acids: CASSQDGSSATDTQYF. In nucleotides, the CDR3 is TGTGCCAGCAGCCAAGATGGGTCTAGCGCCACAGATACGCAGTATTTT.

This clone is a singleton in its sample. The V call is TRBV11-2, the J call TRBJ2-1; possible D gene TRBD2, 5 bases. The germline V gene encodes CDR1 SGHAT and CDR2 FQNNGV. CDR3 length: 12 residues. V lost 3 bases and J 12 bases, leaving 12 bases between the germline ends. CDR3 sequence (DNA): TGTGCCAGCAGCTTTGGGAGTGATCGGCAGTTCTTC. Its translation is CASSFGSDRQFF.

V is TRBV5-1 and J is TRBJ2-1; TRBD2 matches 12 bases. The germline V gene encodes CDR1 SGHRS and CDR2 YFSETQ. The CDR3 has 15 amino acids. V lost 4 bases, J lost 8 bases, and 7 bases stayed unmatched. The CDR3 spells CASSHGASGRDEQFF. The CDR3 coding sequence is TGCGCCAGCAGCCACGGGGCTAGCGGGAGGGATGAGCAGTTCTTC.

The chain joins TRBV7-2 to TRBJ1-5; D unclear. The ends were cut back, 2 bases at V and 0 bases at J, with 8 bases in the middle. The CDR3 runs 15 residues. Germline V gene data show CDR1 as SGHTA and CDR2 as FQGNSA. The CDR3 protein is CASSLIHLSNQPQHF. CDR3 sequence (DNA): TGTGCCAGCAGCTTAATACACCTTAGCAATCAGCCCCAGCATTTT.

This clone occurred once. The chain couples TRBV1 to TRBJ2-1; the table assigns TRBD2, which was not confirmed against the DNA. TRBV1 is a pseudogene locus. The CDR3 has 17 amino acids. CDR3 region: CTSSLRLAGAPYNEQFF. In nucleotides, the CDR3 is TGCACCAGCAGCCTAAGACTAGCGGGAGCCCCCTACAATGAGCAGTTCTTC.

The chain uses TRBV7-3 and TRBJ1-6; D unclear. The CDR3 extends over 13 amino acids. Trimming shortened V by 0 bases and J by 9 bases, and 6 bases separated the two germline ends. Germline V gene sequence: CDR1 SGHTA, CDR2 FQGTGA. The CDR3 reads CASSLTNLSPLHF. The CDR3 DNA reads TGTGCCAGCAGCTTAACTAATCTTTCACCCCTCCACTTT.

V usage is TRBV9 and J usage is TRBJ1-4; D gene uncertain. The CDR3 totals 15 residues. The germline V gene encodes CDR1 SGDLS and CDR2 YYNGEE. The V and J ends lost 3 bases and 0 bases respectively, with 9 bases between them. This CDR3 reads CASSARGSTNEKLFF. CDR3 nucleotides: TGTGCCAGCAGCGCCAGAGGCTCAACTAATGAAAAACTGTTTTTT.

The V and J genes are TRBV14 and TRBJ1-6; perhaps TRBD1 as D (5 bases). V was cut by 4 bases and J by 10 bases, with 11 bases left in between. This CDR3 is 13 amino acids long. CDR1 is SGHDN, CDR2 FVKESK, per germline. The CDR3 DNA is TGTGCCAGCAGCCTGGCAGGGAACTCACCCCTCCACTTT. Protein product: CASSLAGNSPLHF.

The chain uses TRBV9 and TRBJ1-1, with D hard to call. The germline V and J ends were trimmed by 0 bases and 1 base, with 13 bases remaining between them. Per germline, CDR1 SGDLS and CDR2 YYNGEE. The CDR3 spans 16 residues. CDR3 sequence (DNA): TGTGCCAGCAGCGTAGGGCCCCTAGGTAGGAACACTGAAGCTTTCTTT. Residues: CASSVGPLGRNTEAFF.